This is a list of T cell receptor beta chains from one sample in a study of blood T cell repertoires in COVID-19. Repertoires were generated with immunoSEQ multiplex PCR, while TCRdb's copy carries only in-frame clones and drops some. This table has around 100,000 clones, roughly four fifths appearing once. Sequenced input: peripheral blood. The receptors shown here come from a human donor in a cohort sampled during active COVID-19. Both conserved end residues are part of each CDR3. Fields, in order: clone size, J gene, CDR3 length, D gene, V gene, CDR3 protein, CDR3 DNA. A D gene is named only where the DNA matches it firmly. The size field is filled for only some rows; it gives once, few, many or a size class.

.,TRBJ2-1,14,.,TRBV4-1,CASSLNQGYNEQFF,TGCGCCAGCAGCCTCAATCAGGGCTACAATGAGCAGTTCTTC
.,TRBJ1-1,12,.,TRBV12-3/TRBV12-4,CASSLRQVDAFF,TGTGCCAGCAGTTTAAGACAGGTTGATGCTTTCTTT
.,TRBJ2-3,17,TRBD2,TRBV29-1,CSVEGVLAGGFTDTQYF,TGCAGCGTTGAAGGGGTACTAGCGGGGGGTTTCACAGATACGCAGTATTTT
.,TRBJ2-7,15,.,TRBV2,CASSFNPGSSYEQYF,TGTGCCAGCAGTTTTAACCCGGGAAGCTCCTACGAGCAGTACTTC
.,TRBJ1-6,14,.,TRBV5-1,CASSLGQGDSPLHF,TGCGCCAGCAGCTTGGGGCAGGGCGATTCACCCCTCCACTTT
.,TRBJ2-3,17,.,TRBV3-1/TRBV3-2,CASSLGAIGRGTDTQYF,TGTGCCAGCAGTCTTGGAGCAATCGGCCGGGGCACAGATACGCAGTATTTT
.,TRBJ2-3,13,TRBD1,TRBV7-2,CASSQTGGVTQYF,TGTGCCAGCAGCCAGACAGGGGGCGTGACGCAGTATTTT
.,TRBJ1-5,14,.,TRBV28,CASRSVERSQPQHF,TGTGCCAGCAGGTCAGTGGAGAGAAGTCAGCCCCAGCATTTT
.,TRBJ2-3,18,TRBD2,TRBV13,CASSQTSGRARGTDTQYF,TGTGCCAGCAGCCAGACTAGCGGGAGGGCCCGCGGCACAGATACGCAGTATTTT
.,TRBJ2-7,15,.,TRBV6-1,CASSESGGGSYEQYF,TGTGCCAGCAGTGAATCAGGGGGAGGTTCCTACGAGCAGTACTTC
.,TRBJ2-5,13,.,TRBV7-3,CASSSWAQETQYF,TGTGCCAGCAGCTCGTGGGCCCAAGAGACCCAGTACTTC
.,TRBJ2-2,16,TRBD1,TRBV28,CASRRQGNANTGELFF,TGTGCCAGCAGAAGACAGGGGAATGCGAACACCGGGGAGCTGTTTTTT
few,TRBJ2-7,14,TRBD1,TRBV15,CATSSRGWANEQYF,TGTGCCACCAGCTCCAGGGGGTGGGCCAACGAGCAGTACTTC
.,TRBJ2-1,12,.,TRBV12-3/TRBV12-4,CASSLGRGVKFF,TGTGCCAGCAGCTTGGGGAGGGGGGTAAAGTTCTTC
.,TRBJ2-5,17,TRBD2,TRBV24-1,CATSGLMASGSQETQYF,TGTGCCACCAGTGGATTGATGGCTAGCGGGAGCCAGGAGACCCAGTACTTC
.,TRBJ2-7,20,TRBD2,TRBV27,CASSGAGLGTSGKSSYEQYF,TGTGCCAGCAGTGGGGCGGGGCTGGGGACTAGCGGGAAGAGCTCCTACGAGCAGTACTTC
few,TRBJ2-7,14,TRBD1,TRBV4-2,CASSQGQGTYEQYF,TGTGCCAGCAGCCAGGGACAGGGGACCTACGAGCAGTACTTC
.,TRBJ2-3,16,.,TRBV5-1,CASSGGRSGTTDTQYF,TGCGCCAGCAGCGGGGGTCGTAGCGGCACCACAGATACGCAGTATTTT
.,TRBJ1-1,15,TRBD1,TRBV10-2,CASKETGGLGTEAFF,TGCGCCAGCAAAGAGACAGGGGGTTTAGGGACTGAAGCTTTCTTT
.,TRBJ2-7,18,TRBD1,TRBV3-1/TRBV3-2,CASSQVSPQQGAGDEQYF,TGTGCCAGCAGCCAAGTAAGTCCTCAACAGGGGGCTGGGGACGAGCAGTACTTC
.,TRBJ2-2,19,TRBD2,TRBV24-1,CATSEVLAGGKFNTGELFF,TGTGCCACCAGCGAAGTGCTAGCGGGAGGGAAGTTTAACACCGGGGAGCTGTTTTTT
.,TRBJ2-6,17,TRBD1,TRBV11-3,CASSSPGQGGGANVLTF,TGTGCCAGCAGCTCGCCGGGACAGGGAGGTGGGGCCAACGTCCTGACTTTC
.,TRBJ1-5,16,.,TRBV19,CASMPRGHNSNQPQHF,TGTGCCAGTATGCCCAGGGGTCATAATAGCAATCAGCCCCAGCATTTT
.,TRBJ1-3,15,.,TRBV7-2,CASSSRGLLGNTIYF,TGTGCCAGCAGCAGTAGGGGGTTGTTGGGAAACACCATATATTTT
.,TRBJ2-1,15,.,TRBV6-5,CASSRHSGPIDEQFF,TGTGCCAGCAGTCGCCATAGCGGCCCTATTGATGAGCAGTTCTTC
.,TRBJ2-1,18,TRBD2,TRBV3-1/TRBV3-2,CASSRTPSFAGGPNEQFF,TGTGCCAGCAGCCGCACTCCGTCTTTCGCGGGAGGGCCTAATGAGCAGTTCTTC
.,TRBJ1-1,13,.,TRBV5-1,CASSLEGDVVAFF,TGCGCCAGCAGCTTGGAGGGGGACGTAGTAGCTTTCTTT
.,TRBJ2-2,15,.,TRBV2,CATPGRGTNTGELFF,TGTGCCACCCCGGGTCGGGGGACGAACACCGGGGAGCTGTTTTTT
.,TRBJ2-7,13,TRBD1,TRBV11-2,CASSLGQGVEQYF,TGTGCCAGCAGCCTCGGACAGGGCGTAGAGCAGTACTTC
.,TRBJ2-1,15,.,TRBV3-1/TRBV3-2,CASSQGGQAYNEQFF,TGTGCCAGCAGCCAAGGGGGGCAGGCGTACAATGAGCAGTTCTTC
.,TRBJ2-1,13,.,TRBV5-1,CASFLTGSESQFF,TGCGCCAGCTTCCTCACAGGGTCGGAATCGCAGTTCTTC
.,TRBJ1-1,14,.,TRBV7-2,CASSLVGAGTEAFF,TGTGCCAGCAGCCTGGTAGGGGCCGGAACTGAAGCTTTCTTT
.,TRBJ2-5,15,TRBD1,TRBV6-5,CASGGTGGGRETQYF,TGTGCCAGCGGGGGGACAGGGGGCGGGCGAGAGACCCAGTACTTC
.,TRBJ1-3,13,TRBD1,TRBV6-5,CASRQGSGNTIYF,TGTGCCAGCAGACAGGGGAGTGGAAACACCATATATTTT
.,TRBJ2-4,17,TRBD1,TRBV5-4,CASSLYQGATSGNIQYF,TGTGCCAGCAGCTTATATCAGGGGGCGACGTCCGGGAACATTCAGTACTTC
.,TRBJ2-7,14,TRBD1,TRBV7-9,CASSLMTGGYEQYF,TGTGCCAGCAGCTTAATGACAGGGGGCTACGAGCAGTACTTC
.,TRBJ1-1,12,.,TRBV18,CASSPRDTEAFF,TGTGCCAGCTCACCCAGGGACACTGAAGCTTTCTTT
once,TRBJ2-7,15,TRBD2,TRBV6-5,CASSYASGGATEQYF,TGTGCCAGCAGTTACGCTAGCGGGGGGGCAACTGAGCAGTACTTC